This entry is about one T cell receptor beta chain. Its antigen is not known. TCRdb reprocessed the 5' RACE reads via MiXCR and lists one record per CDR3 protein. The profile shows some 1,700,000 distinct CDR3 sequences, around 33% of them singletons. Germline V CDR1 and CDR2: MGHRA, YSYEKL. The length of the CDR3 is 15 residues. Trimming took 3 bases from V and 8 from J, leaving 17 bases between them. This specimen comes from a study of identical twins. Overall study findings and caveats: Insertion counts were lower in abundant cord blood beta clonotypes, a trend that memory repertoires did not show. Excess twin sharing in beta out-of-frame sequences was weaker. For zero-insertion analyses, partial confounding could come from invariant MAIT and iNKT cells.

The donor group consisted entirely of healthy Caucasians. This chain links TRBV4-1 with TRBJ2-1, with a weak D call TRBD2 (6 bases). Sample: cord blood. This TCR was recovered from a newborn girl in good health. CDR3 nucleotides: TGCGCCAGCAGCCAGGCAACCACTAGCATCGATGAGCAGTTCTTC. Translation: CASSQATTSIDEQFF.